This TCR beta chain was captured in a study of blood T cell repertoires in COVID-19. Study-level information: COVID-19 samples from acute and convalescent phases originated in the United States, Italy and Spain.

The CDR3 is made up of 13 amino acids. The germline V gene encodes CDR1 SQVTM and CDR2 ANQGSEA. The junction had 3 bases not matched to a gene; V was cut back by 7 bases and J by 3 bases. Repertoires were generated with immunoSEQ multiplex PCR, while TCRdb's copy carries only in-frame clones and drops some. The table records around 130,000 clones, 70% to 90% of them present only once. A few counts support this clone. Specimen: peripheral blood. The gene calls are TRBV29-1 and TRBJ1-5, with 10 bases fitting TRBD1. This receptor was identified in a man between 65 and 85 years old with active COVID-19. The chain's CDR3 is CSATGGLNQPQHF. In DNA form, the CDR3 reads TGCAGCGCGACAGGGGGCCTCAATCAGCCCCAGCATTTT.